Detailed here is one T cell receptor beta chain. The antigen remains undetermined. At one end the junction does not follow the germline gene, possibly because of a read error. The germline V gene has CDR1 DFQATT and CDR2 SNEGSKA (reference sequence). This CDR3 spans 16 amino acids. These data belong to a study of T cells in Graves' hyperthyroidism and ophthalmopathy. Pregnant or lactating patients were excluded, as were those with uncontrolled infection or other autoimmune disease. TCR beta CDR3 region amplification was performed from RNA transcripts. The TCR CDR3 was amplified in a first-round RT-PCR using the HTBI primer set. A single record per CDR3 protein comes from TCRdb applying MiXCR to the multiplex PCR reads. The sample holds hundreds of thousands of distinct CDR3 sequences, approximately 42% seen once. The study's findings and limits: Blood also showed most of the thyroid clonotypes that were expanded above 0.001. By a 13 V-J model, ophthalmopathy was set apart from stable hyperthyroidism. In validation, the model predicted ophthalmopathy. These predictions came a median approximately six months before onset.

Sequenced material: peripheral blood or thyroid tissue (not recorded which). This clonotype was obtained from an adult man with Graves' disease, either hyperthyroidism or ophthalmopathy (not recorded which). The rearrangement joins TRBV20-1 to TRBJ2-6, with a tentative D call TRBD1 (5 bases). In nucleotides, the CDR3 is TGCAGTGCAAGAGACCCAGGGTACTCTGGGGCCAACGTCCTGACTTTC. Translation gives CSARDPGYSGANVLTF.